One sample yielded the 30 T cell receptor delta chains listed below, sequenced in a study of γδ T cells in repeated Plasmodium falciparum infection. TCRdb processed the multiplex PCR reads again with the CATT caller. The sample gives around 82,000 delta-chain clones, almost 1.5% of which show up once; approximately 10% is in the top ten. Vgamma9/Vdelta2+ and Vdelta2-negative gammadelta T cells were flow-sorted from PBMC for bulk sequencing. Sequencing was performed on gamma-delta T cells from blood. These receptor sequences come from a pool of human donors (malaria-infected and uninfected, not separated).

As concerns this clone: Translating this DNA gives a protein that differs at residue 3 from the TCRdb one, which belongs to a much larger clone; a read error is likely, and the protein shown is this translation. Other DNA sequences in the same sample also yield this CDR3. V and J are TRDV3 and TRDJ1; perhaps TRDD2 as D (5 bases). The CDR3 is 12 residues long. Germline V gene data show CDR1 as TVYSNPD and CDR2 as GDNSRS (reference sequence). The V gene lost 3 bases and the J gene lost 4 bases, with 12 bases spanning the gap. The CDR3 reads CALEPYGDKLIF. The CDR3 coding sequence is TGTGCCTTAGAACCCTACGGCGATAAACTCATCTTT.

This sequence joins TRDV2 and TRDJ1, with 12 bases identical to TRDD3. TCRdb is silent on the J gene; assignment here came from matching the DNA to germline. The CDR3 consists of 17 residues. Germline loops: CDR1 GEAIGNYY, CDR2 EKD. V lost 3 bases to trimming and J lost 4 bases; unmatched junction nucleotides: 11. CDR3 in amino acids: CACDPVETGGYHDKLIF. The CDR3 DNA sequence: TGTGCCTGTGACCCGGTAGAGACTGGGGGATACCACGATAAACTCATCTTT.

Points on this clone: TCRdb lists the protein of a much larger clone for this DNA, which differs at residue 7, so this is likely a read error; the protein given here is translated from the DNA itself. The V gene is TRDV2, the J gene TRDJ1; TRDD3 agrees at 7 bases. TCRdb leaves out the J gene; it was filled in here by matching the DNA to germline. CDR1 is GEAIGNYY and CDR2 is EKD in the germline V gene. The CDR3 spans 15 residues. V was clipped by 3 bases and J by 0 bases; unmatched bases: 6. The CDR3 bases are TGTGCCTGTGACTGGGGGACACGCCACACCGATAAACTCATCTTT. As protein: CACDWGTRHTDKLIF.

This clone was observed a handful of times. The amino acid sequence in TCRdb belongs to a much larger clone and departs from this DNA's translation at residue 14, likely a sequencing read error; the sequence shown is translated from the DNA. The chain uses TRDV2 and TRDJ3; 9 nucleotides align to TRDD3. The J gene is absent in TCRdb and was assigned here via DNA matching to germline. CDR3 size: 20 residues. CDR1 and CDR2 (germline): GEAIGNYY, EKD. Here the CDR3 DNA reads TGTGCCTGTGACACCGTACTGGGGGACCGGAGCTCCTGGGGCACCCGACAGATGTTTTTC. Translation: CACDTVLGDRSSWGTRQMFF.

This clone was counted between two and nine times. The mismatch at residue 5 between this DNA's translation and the TCRdb protein of a much larger clone likely reflects a read error; the protein shown is translated from the DNA. This sequence joins TRDV2 and TRDJ1; 7 nucleotides align to TRDD3. The J gene is not listed in TCRdb, so it was assigned here from a DNA match to germline. CDR3 length: 16 amino acids. V lost 4 bases to trimming and J lost 5 bases; unmatched junction nucleotides: 15. Germline V gene lookup returns CDR1 GEAIGNYY and CDR2 EKD. CDR3 in DNA: TGTGCCTGTGAACTTGGGGCCAGATGGGGGAGAGATAAACTCATCTTT. Translation gives CACELGARWGRDKLIF.

For this clone: This DNA translates differently at residue 14 from the TCRdb protein, which is that of a much larger clone; a read error is likely, and the protein shown is the DNA's own translation. This chain joins TRDV1 and TRDJ1; 9 bases line up with TRDD3. CDR3 length: 19 residues. The germline V gene encodes CDR1 TSWWSYY and CDR2 QGS. V trimming: 0 bases; J trimming: 3 bases; junction bases outside the gene matches: 14. CDR3 bases: TGTGCTCTTGGGGAACTAGCTCCTAACTGGGGGACGTACCCCGATAAACTCATCTTT. Its translation is CALGELAPNWGTYPDKLIF.

Worth noting for this clone: One base separates it from a far larger clone, so it is likely a read error. Within the sample, other DNA sequences also encode this same CDR3. The chain couples TRDV1 to TRDJ1; D uncertain. The J gene, left out of TCRdb, was set here by checking the DNA against germline. Looked up from germline, CDR1 is TSWWSYY and CDR2 is QGS. The CDR3 length is 19 residues. V shed 2 bases and J shed 0 bases, with 22 bases lying between them. The DNA of the CDR3 is TGTGCTCTTGGGGAAGGCAGTGCCGCTCGGCCTAGGGACACCGATAAACTCATCTTT. Protein: CALGEGSAARPRDTDKLIF.

This clone was detected only a few times. A much larger clone sits a single nucleotide away, making a read error possible. Other nucleotide sequences in the sample specify the same CDR3. The V gene is TRDV3, the J gene TRDJ1; TRDD2 matches 9 bases. V was pared by 0 bases and J by 0 bases, with 23 bases of the junction left unmatched. The CDR3 is 21 amino acids. Germline CDR1 is TVYSNPD and CDR2 is GDNSRS (reference sequence). The CDR3 loop is CAFSPSLPTFGGRPHTDKLIF. CDR3 DNA sequence: TGTGCCTTTAGCCCGAGCCTTCCTACGTTCGGGGGACGGCCTCACACCGATAAACTCATCTTT.

About this clone itself: A far bigger clonotype differs at one base, so this is likely a read error. The same CDR3 arises from other DNA sequences in this sample as well. The rearrangement links TRDV1 to TRDJ1, with 7 bases fitting TRDD2. Germline CDR1 is TSWWSYY and CDR2 is QGS. The CDR3 sequence is 19 residues long. The CDR3 DNA follows: TGTGCTCTTGGGGAACTTTCCCATTCCTACCGTCTTTATACCGATAAACTCATCTTC. Its translation: CALGELSHSYRLYTDKLIF.

This clone has ten or more counts. J is TRDJ1 and V is TRDV1, with 11 bases identical to TRDD3. Germline values: CDR1 TSWWSYY, CDR2 QGS. V was pared by 2 bases and J by 1 base, with 21 bases of the junction left unmatched. The CDR3 runs to 22 residues. CDR3 nucleotides: TGTGCTCTTGGGGAAATTGGCCCGTACTGGGGGATATTGGCTAGGGTCACCGATAAACTCATCTTT. It translates to CALGEIGPYWGILARVTDKLIF.

This clone was seen only a few times. The protein TCRdb lists belongs to a much larger clone and differs from this DNA's translation at residue 4, which points to a read error; the protein shown is made from the DNA. The chain joins TRDV3 to TRDJ1, with D unclear. The J gene, not given by TCRdb, was assigned here from a germline match of the nucleotide sequence. V lost 5 bases and J 2 bases, leaving 21 bases between the germline ends. The CDR3 runs 15 residues. Germline lookup yields CDR1 TVYSNPD and CDR2 GDNSRS (reference sequence). The CDR3 spells CAHCDGWRRTDKLIF. CDR3 in DNA: TGTGCCCACTGCGATGGGTGGAGGAGAACCGATAAACTCATCTTT. The full variable domain, completed using reference TRDV3 and TRDJ1, is CDKVTQSSPDQTVASGSEVVLLCTYDTVYSNPDLFWYRIRPDYSFQFVFYGDNSRSEGADFTQGRFSVKHILTQKAFHLVISPVRTEDSATYYCAHCDGWRRTDKLIFGKGTRVTVEP.

This clone was counted a few times. A far larger clone is one base from this, pointing to a likely read error. Additional DNA sequences in this sample encode the identical CDR3. The chain has TRDV2 and TRDJ1; D unresolved. Germline CDR1 and CDR2: GEAIGNYY and EKD. With 1 base removed from V and 0 bases from J, the gap between germline ends came to 8 bases. CDR3 length: 14 residues. The CDR3 protein is CACDTGEYTDKLIF. The CDR3 DNA follows: TGTGCCTGTGACACTGGAGAGTACACCGATAAACTCATCTTT.

This clone occurred a few times. The chain joins TRDV1 to TRDJ3, with TRDD3 matching over 11 bases. The CDR3 covers 23 residues. Trimming took 8 bases from V and 8 from J; bases not matched to a gene: 29. Germline lookup yields CDR1 TSWWSYY and CDR2 QGS. CDR3 loop: CALWIPFPYWGINVAWYTRQMFF. For the CDR3, the DNA is TGTGCTCTTTGGATCCCCTTCCCCTACTGGGGGATAAATGTAGCGTGGTACACCCGACAGATGTTTTTC.

For this clone: At the DNA level, this CDR3 is encoded by other sequences in the same sample as well. J is TRDJ1 and V is TRDV1, with TRDD3 matching 8 bases. TCRdb is silent on the J gene; assignment here came from matching the DNA to germline. The CDR3 consists of 19 residues. CDR1 is TSWWSYY, CDR2 QGS, per germline. V shed 2 bases and J 3 bases; nucleotides not matched to a gene: 17. CDR3 residues: CALGEYDYWGVGKSDKLIF. The CDR3 coding sequence is TGTGCTCTTGGGGAATACGACTACTGGGGGGTAGGGAAGTCCGATAAACTCATCTTT.

This clone has only a few counts. The protein in TCRdb stems from a much larger clone and differs at residue 7 from this DNA's translation, likely a read error; here the protein is translated from the DNA. This chain uses TRDV1 with TRDJ1; 9 positions match TRDD3. The J gene, absent from TCRdb, was called here by matching the DNA to germline. V lost 0 bases and J lost 4; bases outside the gene matches: 27. The CDR3 is 23 amino acids. CDR1 TSWWSYY and CDR2 QGS come from the germline V gene. CDR3 region: CALGELSSNGVSRLGDSGDKLIF. CDR3 coding DNA: TGTGCTCTTGGGGAACTTAGTAGCAACGGAGTGTCGCGTCTGGGGGATTCGGGCGATAAACTCATCTTT.

This clone was counted at least ten times. At one boundary the junction diverges from the germline segment, which might be a read error. This rearrangement joins TRDV1 to TRDJ1; D possibly corresponds to TRDD3 (5 bases). TCRdb gives no J gene; it was assigned here by matching the DNA to germline. The germline gives CDR1 TSWWSYY, CDR2 QGS. The CDR3 loop spans 16 amino acids. CDR3 loop: CALGEGLGQDTDKLIF. Written as DNA, the CDR3 is TGTGCTCTTGGGGAAGGGCTGGGCCAAGACACGGATAAACTCATCTTT.

This clone came up many times. The protein held in TCRdb is that of a much larger clone and does not match this DNA's translation at residue 4, likely because of a read error; the protein shown is translated from the DNA. V is TRDV2 and J is TRDJ1, with a possible D match to TRDD3 (5 bases). The J gene was missing in TCRdb and was found by matching the end of the DNA to germline. This CDR3 is built from 18 residues. Germline loops: CDR1 GEAIGNYY, CDR2 EKD. This CDR3 reads CACGTVALGLGYTDKLIF. The CDR3 nucleotides are TGTGCCTGTGGCACCGTGGCGCTGGGACTAGGTTACACCGATAAACTCATCTTT.

Concerning this clone itself: A far larger clone is off by one base, so a read error is likely. Additional DNA sequences in this sample encode the identical CDR3. The V call is TRDV1, the J call TRDJ1; 10 bases fit TRDD3. TCRdb does not report a J gene; here it was assigned by matching the DNA to germline references. Germline lookup yields CDR1 TSWWSYY and CDR2 QGS. The CDR3 is made up of 21 amino acids. The DNA of the CDR3 is TGTGCCCTTGGGGAACTCGGTCCTACAGAGCTACTGGGGGATTGGTGCGATAAACTCATCTTT. Amino acids: CALGELGPTELLGDWCDKLIF.

A word on this clone: A far larger clone is one base from this, pointing to a likely read error. The gene calls are TRDV3 and TRDJ1; D possibly corresponds to TRDD3 (6 bases). As TCRdb names no J gene, one was assigned here on the basis of a DNA match to germline. Germline lookup yields CDR1 TVYSNPD and CDR2 GDNSRS (reference sequence). Trimming removed 0 bases from V and 0 bases from J, with 32 bases in between. The CDR3 loop spans 21 amino acids. The CDR3 sequence: CAFSGVWWTPILGDDTDKLIF. CDR3 coding DNA: TGTGCCTTTAGTGGGGTTTGGTGGACCCCCATACTGGGAGATGACACCGATAAACTCATCTTT.

Points on this clone: The TCRdb record carries a much larger clone's protein, which differs from this DNA's translation at residue 8; a read error is the likely cause, and the protein listed here is the DNA translation. No J gene was called, and the V gene is TRDV2; the D call of TRDD3 is as the table states it, not checked on the DNA. Germline CDR1 GEAIGNYY, CDR2 EKD. The CDR3 has 15 residues. CDR3 sequence (DNA): TGTGCCTGTGACCCCCTGGGGGGCGGACGCGATAAACTCATCTTC. Residues: CACDPLGGGRDKLIF.

For this clone: This may come from a read error, since a much larger clone is one base off. The same CDR3 can be traced to other DNA sequences in this sample. This chain links TRDV1 with TRDJ1; 13 nucleotides line up with TRDD3. This CDR3 contains 21 residues. CDR1 is TSWWSYY, CDR2 QGS, per germline. The CDR3 loop reads CALGELQVLLGDTRESDKLIF. CDR3 sequence (DNA): TGTGCTCTAGGGGAACTACAGGTCCTACTGGGGGATACGCGGGAGTCCGATAAACTCATCTTT.

In its sample, this clone was seen a few times. TCRdb's protein for this DNA is that of a much larger clone and differs from the translation at residue 18, likely a read error; the protein shown is the DNA translation. For the V gene the call is TRDV2; the J gene has no call; TRDD3 is the table's D call, not checked against the DNA. Germline-derived CDR1 and CDR2 are GEAIGNYY and EKD. The CDR3 extends over 20 amino acids. CDR3 protein: CACDIVRYITGEQYTDKPIF. CDR3 nucleotide sequence: TGTGCCTGTGACATCGTTCGCTATATTACTGGGGAGCAGTACACCGATAAACCCATCTTT.

This clone came up many times. The chain links TRDV1 to TRDJ1; 7 bases align to TRDD3. The CDR3 consists of 17 residues. Trimming took 3 bases from V and 0 from J; bases not matched to a gene: 10. The germline V gene has CDR1 TSWWSYY and CDR2 QGS. This chain's CDR3 is CALGDSLRGGYTDKLIF. The CDR3 coding sequence is TGTGCTCTTGGGGATTCCTTACGAGGGGGATACACCGATAAACTCATCTTT.

Note on this clone: The protein held in TCRdb is that of a much larger clone and does not match this DNA's translation at residue 3, likely because of a read error; the protein shown is translated from the DNA. V and J are TRDV2 and TRDJ1; unclear D gene. The CDR3 sequence is 15 residues long. Looked up from germline, CDR1 is GEAIGNYY and CDR2 is EKD. CDR3 amino acids: CAWDTGGTHTDKLIF. CDR3 DNA sequence: TGTGCCTGGGACACCGGAGGGACTCACACCGATAAACTCATCTTT.

Many counts were recorded for this clone. A far larger clone lies a single base away; this is likely a read error. Other DNA sequences from this sample encode an identical CDR3 as well. The V and J genes are TRDV1 and TRDJ1; 8 bases align to TRDD3. Germline V gives CDR1 TSWWSYY, CDR2 QGS. CDR3 length: 16 amino acids. CDR3 residues: CALGAKPIVLGGKLIF. Written as DNA, the CDR3 is TGTGCTCTCGGGGCCAAACCCATCGTACTGGGGGGTAAACTCATCTTT.

This clone was counted many times. Other DNA sequences of this sample code for an identical CDR3. The rearrangement joins TRDV3 to TRDJ1, with 10 bases matching TRDD3. Germline trimming cut 4 bases from V and 9 bases from J; bases unmatched to any gene: 8. This CDR3 is built from 12 residues. CDR1 TVYSNPD and CDR2 GDNSRS come from the germline V gene (reference sequence). CDR3 DNA: TGTGCCTCCATCGGGGGATACGTCGAACTCATCTTT. Amino acid sequence: CASIGGYVELIF. Combining the CDR3 with reference TRDV3 and TRDJ1 gives the whole variable domain CDKVTQSSPDQTVASGSEVVLLCTYDTVYSNPDLFWYRIRPDYSFQFVFYGDNSRSEGADFTQGRFSVKHILTQKAFHLVISPVRTEDSATYYCASIGGYVELIFGKGTRVTVEP.

This clone was observed at least ten times. This likely reflects a read error, since a far larger clone is one base away. The sample holds other DNA sequences that translate to the same CDR3. The chain links TRDV2 to TRDJ3, with 7 bases fitting TRDD3. The V gene's germline CDR1 is GEAIGNYY and CDR2 EKD. The CDR3 contains 16 residues. The CDR3 loop reads CACDWGSSWDTRQMFF. CDR3 sequence (DNA): TGTGCCTGTGACTGGGGGAGCTCCTGGGACACCCGGCAGATGTTTTTC.

On this clone: This DNA's translation and the protein TCRdb lists, from a much larger clone, do not match at residue 20, likely due to a read error; the protein shown is translated from the DNA. The V gene is TRDV1, the J gene TRDJ1; 11 nucleotides line up with TRDD3. With 4 bases clipped from V and 10 bases from J, the junction kept 35 bases outside the gene matches. Per the germline V gene, CDR1 is TSWWSYY and CDR2 is QGS. The CDR3 consists of 23 residues. In DNA form, the CDR3 reads TGTGCTCTTGGGGCTTTCTTCCTACGTGTCATGGGGGATACGCCAGGGGTTGATGGTAGACTCATCTTT. This sequence encodes CALGAFFLRVMGDTPGVDGRLIF.

As for this clone: This DNA's translation differs at residue 9 from TCRdb's protein, which comes from a much larger clone; a read error is likely, and the protein shown is translated from the DNA. The gene calls are TRDV1 and TRDJ4, with 13 bases lining up with TRDD3. Germline CDR1 TSWWSYY, CDR2 QGS. This CDR3 comprises 22 residues. V lost 0 bases to trimming and J lost 0 bases; unmatched junction nucleotides: 19. In DNA form, the CDR3 reads TGTGCTCTTGGGGAACTAGCCAATTCCATTACTGGGGGATACGCCCCGGCCAGACCCCTGATCTTT. It specifies CALGELANSITGGYAPARPLIF.

This clone has only a few counts. TCRdb's protein for this DNA is that of a much larger clone and differs from the translation at residue 9, likely a read error; the protein shown is the DNA translation. The gene calls are TRDV1 and TRDJ1, with 7 bases fitting TRDD3. No J gene was available from TCRdb, and it was assigned here by a germline match of the DNA. The J segment lost 1 base and the V segment lost 8 bases, leaving 22 bases of the junction unmatched. The CDR3 has 19 residues. The germline V gene encodes CDR1 TSWWSYY and CDR2 QGS. CDR3 in amino acids: CALCRLQNFLGASTDKLIF. Here the CDR3 DNA reads TGTGCTCTTTGTCGCCTTCAGAATTTCCTGGGGGCTTCCACCGATAAACTCATCTTT.